The table lists the clone carrying this T cell receptor (beta chain) with a few counts. Germline CDR1 SEHNR, CDR2 FQNEAQ (reference sequence). This CDR3 is 14 amino acids long. Between the trimmed V and J ends, which lost 5 bases and 5 bases, there was a span of 15 bases. A single record per CDR3 protein comes from TCRdb applying MiXCR to the 5' RACE reads. Altogether approximately 550,000 distinct CDR3 sequences are present, 15% to 20% being singletons, with the ten largest covering around 15%. This record belongs to a study of T cells after yellow fever vaccination. Sequencing was performed on PBMCs, taken 15 days after the yellow fever booster vaccination. The clonotype was recovered from a man aged 25 to 40 who received the YFV17D yellow fever vaccine. V usage is TRBV7-9 and J usage is TRBJ1-2, with D perhaps TRBD1 (5 bases). The CDR3 loop reads CASSRHGAGYGYTF. The CDR3 coding sequence is TGTGCCAGCAGCCGTCACGGGGCAGGATATGGCTACACCTTC.